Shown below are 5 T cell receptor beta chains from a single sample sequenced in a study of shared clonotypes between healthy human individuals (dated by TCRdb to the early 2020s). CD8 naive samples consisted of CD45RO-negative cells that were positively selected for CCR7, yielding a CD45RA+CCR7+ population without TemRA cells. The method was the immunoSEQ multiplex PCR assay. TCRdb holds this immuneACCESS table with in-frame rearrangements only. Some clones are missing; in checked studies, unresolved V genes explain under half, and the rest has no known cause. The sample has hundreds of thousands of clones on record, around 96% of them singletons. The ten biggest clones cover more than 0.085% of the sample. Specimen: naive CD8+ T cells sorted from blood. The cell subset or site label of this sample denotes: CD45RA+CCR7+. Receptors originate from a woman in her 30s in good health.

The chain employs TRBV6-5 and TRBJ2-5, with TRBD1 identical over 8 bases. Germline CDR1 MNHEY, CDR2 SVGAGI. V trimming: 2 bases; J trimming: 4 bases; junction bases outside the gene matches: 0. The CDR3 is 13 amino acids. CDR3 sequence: CASSYTGGETQYF. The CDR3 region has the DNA TGTGCCAGCAGTTACACAGGGGGAGAGACCCAGTACTTC.

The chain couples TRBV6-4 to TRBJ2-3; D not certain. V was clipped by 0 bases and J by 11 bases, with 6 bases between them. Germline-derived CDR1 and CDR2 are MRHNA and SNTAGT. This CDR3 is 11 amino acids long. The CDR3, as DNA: TGTGCCAGCAGTGACTCGGCTGTGCAGTATTTT. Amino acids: CASSDSAVQYF.

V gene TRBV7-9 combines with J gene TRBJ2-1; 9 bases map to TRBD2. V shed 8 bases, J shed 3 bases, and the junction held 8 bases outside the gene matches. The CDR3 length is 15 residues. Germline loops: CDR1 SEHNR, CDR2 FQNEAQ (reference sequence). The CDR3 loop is CASLRASGNYNEQFF. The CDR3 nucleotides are TGTGCCAGCCTTAGGGCTAGCGGGAACTACAATGAGCAGTTCTTC. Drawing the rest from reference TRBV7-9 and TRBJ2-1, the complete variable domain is DTGVSQNPRHKITKRGQNVTFRCDPISEHNRLYWYRQTLGQGPEFLTYFQNEAQLEKSRLLSDRFSAERPKGSFSTLEIQRTEQGDSAMYLCASLRASGNYNEQFFGPGTRLTVL.

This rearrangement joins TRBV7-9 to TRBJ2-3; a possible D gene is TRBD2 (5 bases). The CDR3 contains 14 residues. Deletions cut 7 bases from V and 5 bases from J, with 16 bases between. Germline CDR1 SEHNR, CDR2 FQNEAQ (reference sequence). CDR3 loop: CASTSRDNLDTQYF. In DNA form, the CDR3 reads TGTGCCAGCACATCCCGGGATAATTTAGATACGCAGTATTTT.

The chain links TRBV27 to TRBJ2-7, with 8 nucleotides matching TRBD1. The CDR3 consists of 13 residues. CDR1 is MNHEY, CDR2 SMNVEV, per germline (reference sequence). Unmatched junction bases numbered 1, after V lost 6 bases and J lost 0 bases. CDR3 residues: CASRTGASYEQYF. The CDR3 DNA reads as TGTGCCAGCAGGACAGGGGCCTCCTACGAGCAGTACTTC.